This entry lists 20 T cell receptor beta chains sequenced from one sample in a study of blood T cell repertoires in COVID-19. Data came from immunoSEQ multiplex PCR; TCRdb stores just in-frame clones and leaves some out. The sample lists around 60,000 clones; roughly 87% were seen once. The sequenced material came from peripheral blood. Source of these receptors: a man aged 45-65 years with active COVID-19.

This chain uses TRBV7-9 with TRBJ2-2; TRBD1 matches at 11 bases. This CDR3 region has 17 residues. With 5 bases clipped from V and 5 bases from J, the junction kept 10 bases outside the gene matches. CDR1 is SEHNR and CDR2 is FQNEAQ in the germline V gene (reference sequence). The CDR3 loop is CASSPLPGQGVTGELFF. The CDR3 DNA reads TGTGCCAGCAGCCCTTTACCGGGACAGGGGGTAACCGGGGAGCTGTTTTTT. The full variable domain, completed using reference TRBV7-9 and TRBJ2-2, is DTGVSQNPRHKITKRGQNVTFRCDPISEHNRLYWYRQTLGQGPEFLTYFQNEAQLEKSRLLSDRFSAERPKGSFSTLEIQRTEQGDSAMYLCASSPLPGQGVTGELFFGEGSRLTVL.

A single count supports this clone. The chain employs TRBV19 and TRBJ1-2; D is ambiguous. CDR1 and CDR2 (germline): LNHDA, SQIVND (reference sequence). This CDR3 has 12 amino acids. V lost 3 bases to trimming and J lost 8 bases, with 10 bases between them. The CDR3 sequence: CASSIWAEGYTF. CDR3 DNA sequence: TGTGCCAGTAGTATCTGGGCTGAGGGCTACACCTTC.

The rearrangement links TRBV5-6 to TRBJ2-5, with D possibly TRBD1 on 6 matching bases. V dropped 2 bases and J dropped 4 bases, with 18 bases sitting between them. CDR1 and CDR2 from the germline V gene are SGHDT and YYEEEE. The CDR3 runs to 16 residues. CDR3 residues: CASSFLWGRGGETQYF. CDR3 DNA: TGTGCCAGCAGCTTCCTTTGGGGCAGGGGTGGAGAGACCCAGTACTTC. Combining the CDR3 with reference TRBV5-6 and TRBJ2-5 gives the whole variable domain DAGVTQSPTHLIKTRGQQVTLRCSPKSGHDTVSWYQQALGQGPQFIFQYYEEEERQRGNFPDRFSGHQFPNYSSELNVNALLLGDSALYLCASSFLWGRGGETQYFGPGTRLLVL.

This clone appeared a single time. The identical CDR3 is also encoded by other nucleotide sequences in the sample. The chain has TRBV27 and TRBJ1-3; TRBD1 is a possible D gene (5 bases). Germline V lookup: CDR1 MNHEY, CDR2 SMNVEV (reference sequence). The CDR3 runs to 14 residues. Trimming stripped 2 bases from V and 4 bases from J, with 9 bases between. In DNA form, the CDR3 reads TGTGCCAGCAGTTTAGGCAGGGCCGGAAACACCATATATTTT. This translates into CASSLGRAGNTIYF.

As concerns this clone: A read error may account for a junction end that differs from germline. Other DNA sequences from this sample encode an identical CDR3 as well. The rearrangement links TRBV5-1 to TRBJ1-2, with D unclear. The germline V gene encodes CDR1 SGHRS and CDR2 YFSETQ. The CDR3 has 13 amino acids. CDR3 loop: CASSLDINYGYTF. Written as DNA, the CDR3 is TGTGCCAGCAGCTTAGACATTAACTATGGCTACACCTTC.

The CDR3 nucleotides are TGTGCCAGCAGGGGACTAGCGGGGAGCACAGATACGCAGTATTTT. The encoded protein is CASRGLAGSTDTQYF. The rearrangement links TRBV7-2 to TRBJ2-3; TRBD2 matches 13 bases. With V trimmed by 6 bases and J by 0 bases, 0 bases remained unmatched. Germline assignment: CDR1 SGHTA and CDR2 FQGNSA. The CDR3 runs to 15 residues. The variable domain in full, with the rest retrieved from reference TRBV7-2 and TRBJ2-3, is GAGVSQSPSNKVTEKGKDVELRCDPISGHTALYWYRQSLGQGLEFLIYFQGNSAPDKSGLPSDRFSAERTGGSVSTLTIQRTQQEDSAVYLCASRGLAGSTDTQYFGPGTRLTVL.

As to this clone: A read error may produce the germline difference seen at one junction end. The chain's CDR3 is CASSELAGAPDRQYF. The CDR3 DNA follows: TGTGCCAGCAGTGAACTAGCGGGGGCCCCCGATAGGCAGTATTTT. The genes are TRBV7-2 and TRBJ2-3; TRBD2 matches 11 bases. The germline V gene encodes CDR1 SGHTA and CDR2 FQGNSA. This CDR3 comprises 15 residues.

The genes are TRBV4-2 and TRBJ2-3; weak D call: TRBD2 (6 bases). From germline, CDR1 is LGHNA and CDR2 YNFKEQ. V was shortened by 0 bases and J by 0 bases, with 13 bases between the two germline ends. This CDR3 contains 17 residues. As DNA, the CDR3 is TGTGCCAGCAGCCAAGATAGCGGCGATACTAGCACAGATACGCAGTATTTT. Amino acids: CASSQDSGDTSTDTQYF.

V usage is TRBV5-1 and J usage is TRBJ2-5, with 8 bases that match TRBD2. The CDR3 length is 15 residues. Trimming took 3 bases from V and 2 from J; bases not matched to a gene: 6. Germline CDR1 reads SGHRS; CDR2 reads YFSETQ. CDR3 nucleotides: TGCGCCAGCAGCTCTTTTAGCGGGGCTCAAGAGACCCAGTACTTC. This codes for CASSSFSGAQETQYF. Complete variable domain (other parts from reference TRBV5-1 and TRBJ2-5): KAGVTQTPRYLIKTRGQQVTLSCSPISGHRSVSWYQQTPGQGLQFLFEYFSETQRNKGNFPGRFSGRQFSNSRSEMNVSTLELGDSALYLCASSSFSGAQETQYFGPGTRLLVL.

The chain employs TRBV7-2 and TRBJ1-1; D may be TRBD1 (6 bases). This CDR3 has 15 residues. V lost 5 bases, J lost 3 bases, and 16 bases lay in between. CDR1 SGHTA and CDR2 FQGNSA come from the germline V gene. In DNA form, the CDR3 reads TGTGCCAGCAGCCCCCTACGGACAGTTTACACTGAAGCTTTCTTT. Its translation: CASSPLRTVYTEAFF.

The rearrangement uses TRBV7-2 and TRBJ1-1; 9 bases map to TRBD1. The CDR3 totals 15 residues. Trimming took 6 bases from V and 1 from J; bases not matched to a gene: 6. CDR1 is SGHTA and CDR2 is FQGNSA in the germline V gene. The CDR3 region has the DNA TGTGCCAGCAGACCCTGGGGACAGGGGAACACTGAAGCTTTCTTT. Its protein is CASRPWGQGNTEAFF.

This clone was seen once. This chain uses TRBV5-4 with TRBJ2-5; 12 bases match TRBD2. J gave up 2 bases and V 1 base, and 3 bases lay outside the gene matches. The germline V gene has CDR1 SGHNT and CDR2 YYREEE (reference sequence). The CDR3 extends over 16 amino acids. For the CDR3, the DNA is TGTGCCAGCAGCTTGCCTAGCGGGGGGGAACAAGAGACCCAGTACTTC. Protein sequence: CASSLPSGGEQETQYF.

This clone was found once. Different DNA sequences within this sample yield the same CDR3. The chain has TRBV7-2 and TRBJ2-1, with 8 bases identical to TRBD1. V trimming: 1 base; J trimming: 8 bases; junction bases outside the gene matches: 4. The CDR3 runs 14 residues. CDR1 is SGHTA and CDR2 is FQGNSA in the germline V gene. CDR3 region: CASSLVQGAYEQFF. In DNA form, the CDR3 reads TGTGCCAGCAGCTTAGTCCAGGGGGCCTATGAGCAGTTCTTC.

CDR3 in DNA: TGTGCCAGTAGTATAGTCGGCGGGGTCTACGAGCAGTACTTC. Its protein is CASSIVGGVYEQYF. The chain carries TRBV19 and TRBJ2-7, with D possibly matching TRBD2 (6 bases). The CDR3 is made up of 14 amino acids. Germline lookup yields CDR1 LNHDA and CDR2 SQIVND (reference sequence). The germline V and J ends were trimmed by 1 base and 3 bases, with 10 bases remaining between them.

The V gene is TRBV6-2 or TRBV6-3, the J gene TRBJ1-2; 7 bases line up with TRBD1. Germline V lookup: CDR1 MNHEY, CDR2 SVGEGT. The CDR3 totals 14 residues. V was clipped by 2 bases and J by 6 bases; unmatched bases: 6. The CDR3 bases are TGTGCCAGCAGTTACCCGGGACAGTTGCATGGCTACACCTTC. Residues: CASSYPGQLHGYTF.

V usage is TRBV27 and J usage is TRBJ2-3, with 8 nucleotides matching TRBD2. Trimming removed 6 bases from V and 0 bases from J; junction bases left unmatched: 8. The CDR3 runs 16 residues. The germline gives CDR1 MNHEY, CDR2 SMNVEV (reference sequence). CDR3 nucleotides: TGTGCCAGCAGCCGGCAAGGACTAGCTAGCACAGATACGCAGTATTTT. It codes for CASSRQGLASTDTQYF.

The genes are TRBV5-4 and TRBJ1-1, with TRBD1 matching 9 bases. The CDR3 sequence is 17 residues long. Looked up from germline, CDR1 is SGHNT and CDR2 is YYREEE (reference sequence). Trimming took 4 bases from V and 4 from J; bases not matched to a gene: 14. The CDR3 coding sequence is TGTGCCAGCAGCCGTGACAGGGGGGCAACCTTGCCCACTGAAGCTTTCTTT. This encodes CASSRDRGATLPTEAFF.

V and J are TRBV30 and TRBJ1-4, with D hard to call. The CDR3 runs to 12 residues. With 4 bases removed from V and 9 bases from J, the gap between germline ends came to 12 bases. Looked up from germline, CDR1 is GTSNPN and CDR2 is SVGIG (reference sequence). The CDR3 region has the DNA TGTGCCTGGACGACATCCAACCAAAAACTGTTTTTT. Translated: CAWTTSNQKLFF.

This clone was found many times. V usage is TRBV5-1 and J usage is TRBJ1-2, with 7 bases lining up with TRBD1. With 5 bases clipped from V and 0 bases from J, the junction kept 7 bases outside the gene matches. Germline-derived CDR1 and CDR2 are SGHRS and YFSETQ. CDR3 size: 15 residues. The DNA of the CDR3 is TGCGCCAGCAGGTTACCGACAGGGTCTAACTATGGCTACACCTTC. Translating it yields CASRLPTGSNYGYTF.

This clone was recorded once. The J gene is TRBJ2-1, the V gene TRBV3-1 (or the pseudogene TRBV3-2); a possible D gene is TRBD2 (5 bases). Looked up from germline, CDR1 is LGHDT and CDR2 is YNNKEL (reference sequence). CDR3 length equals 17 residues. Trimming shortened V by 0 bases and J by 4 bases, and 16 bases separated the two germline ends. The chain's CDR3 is CASSQEWNQRTYNEQFF. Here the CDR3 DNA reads TGTGCCAGCAGCCAAGAATGGAACCAGCGGACGTACAATGAGCAGTTCTTC.